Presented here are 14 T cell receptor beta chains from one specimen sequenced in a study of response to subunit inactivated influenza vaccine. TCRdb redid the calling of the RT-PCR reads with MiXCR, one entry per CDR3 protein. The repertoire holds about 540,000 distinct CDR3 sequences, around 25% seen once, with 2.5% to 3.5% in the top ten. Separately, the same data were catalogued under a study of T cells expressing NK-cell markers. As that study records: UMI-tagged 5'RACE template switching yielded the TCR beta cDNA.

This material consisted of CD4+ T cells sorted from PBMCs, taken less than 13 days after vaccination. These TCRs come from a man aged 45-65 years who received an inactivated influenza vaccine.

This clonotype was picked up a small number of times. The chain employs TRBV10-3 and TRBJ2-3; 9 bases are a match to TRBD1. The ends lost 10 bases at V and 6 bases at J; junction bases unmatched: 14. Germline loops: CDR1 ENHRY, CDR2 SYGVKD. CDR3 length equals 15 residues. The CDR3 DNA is TGTGCCACATCTTCCGCACAGGGGGCAGGGGATACGCAGTATTTT. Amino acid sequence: CATSSAQGAGDTQYF.

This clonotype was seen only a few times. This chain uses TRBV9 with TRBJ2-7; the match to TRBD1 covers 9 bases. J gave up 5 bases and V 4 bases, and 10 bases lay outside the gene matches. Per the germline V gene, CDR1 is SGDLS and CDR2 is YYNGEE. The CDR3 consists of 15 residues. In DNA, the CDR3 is TGTGCCAGCAGCACGTCCGGGACAGGGTATGACGAGCAGTACTTC. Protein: CASSTSGTGYDEQYF.

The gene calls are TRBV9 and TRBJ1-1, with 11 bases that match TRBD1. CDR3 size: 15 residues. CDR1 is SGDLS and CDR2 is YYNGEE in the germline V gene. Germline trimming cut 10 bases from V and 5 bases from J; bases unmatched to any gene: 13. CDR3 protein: CASLRDRGGTTEAFF. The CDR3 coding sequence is TGTGCCTCTCTCCGGGACAGGGGGGGTACAACTGAAGCTTTCTTT.

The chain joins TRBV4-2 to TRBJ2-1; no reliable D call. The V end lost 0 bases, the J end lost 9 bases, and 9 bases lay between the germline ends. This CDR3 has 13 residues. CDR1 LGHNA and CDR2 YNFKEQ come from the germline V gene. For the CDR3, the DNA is TGTGCCAGCAGCCAAGATTGGTCGGGTGAGCAGTTCTTC. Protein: CASSQDWSGEQFF.

CDR3 loop: CASSHTLNTEAFF. The CDR3 DNA reads as TGTGCCAGCAGCCATACACTGAACACTGAAGCTTTCTTT. The V and J genes are TRBV7-3 and TRBJ1-1; D is uncertain. V lost 5 bases to trimming and J lost 0 bases, with 7 bases between them. Germline values: CDR1 SGHTA, CDR2 FQGTGA. The CDR3 sequence is 13 residues long.

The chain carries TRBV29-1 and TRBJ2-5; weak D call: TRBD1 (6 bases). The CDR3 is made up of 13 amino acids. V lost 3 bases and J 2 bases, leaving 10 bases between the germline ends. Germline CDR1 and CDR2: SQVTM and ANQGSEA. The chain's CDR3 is CSVEGHRQETQYF. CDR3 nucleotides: TGCAGCGTTGAGGGACACAGGCAAGAGACCCAGTACTTC.

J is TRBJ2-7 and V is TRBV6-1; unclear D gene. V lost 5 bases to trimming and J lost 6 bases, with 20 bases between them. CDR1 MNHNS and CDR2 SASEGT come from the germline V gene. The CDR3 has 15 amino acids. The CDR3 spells CASSSPLGPTGEQYF. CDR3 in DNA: TGTGCCAGCAGTAGTCCCCTAGGCCCGACGGGCGAGCAGTACTTC.

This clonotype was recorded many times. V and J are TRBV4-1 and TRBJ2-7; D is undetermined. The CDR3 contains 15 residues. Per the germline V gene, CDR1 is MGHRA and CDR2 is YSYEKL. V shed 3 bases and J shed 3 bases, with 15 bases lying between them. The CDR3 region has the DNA TGCGCCAGCAGCCATCTTCCGTCTAACAGCTACGAGCAGTACTTC. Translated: CASSHLPSNSYEQYF.

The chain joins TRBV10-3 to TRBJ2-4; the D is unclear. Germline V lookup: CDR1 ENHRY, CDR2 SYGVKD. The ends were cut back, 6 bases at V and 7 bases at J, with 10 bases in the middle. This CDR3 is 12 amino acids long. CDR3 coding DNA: TGTGCCATCAGCTTGGGTGGGAACATTCAGTACTTC. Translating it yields CAISLGGNIQYF.

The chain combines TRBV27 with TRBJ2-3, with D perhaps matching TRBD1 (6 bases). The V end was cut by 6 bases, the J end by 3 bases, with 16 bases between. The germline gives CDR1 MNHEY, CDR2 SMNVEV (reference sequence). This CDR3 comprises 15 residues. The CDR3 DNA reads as TGTGCCAGCAGCAGCAGGGGAATGGTTACAGATACGCAGTATTTT. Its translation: CASSSRGMVTDTQYF.

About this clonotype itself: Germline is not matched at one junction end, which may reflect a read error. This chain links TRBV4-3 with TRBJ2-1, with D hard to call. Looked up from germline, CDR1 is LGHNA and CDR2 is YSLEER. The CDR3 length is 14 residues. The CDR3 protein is CASSPEPSYNEHFF. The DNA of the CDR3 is TGCGCCAGCAGTCCAGAACCTTCCTACAATGAGCACTTCTTC.

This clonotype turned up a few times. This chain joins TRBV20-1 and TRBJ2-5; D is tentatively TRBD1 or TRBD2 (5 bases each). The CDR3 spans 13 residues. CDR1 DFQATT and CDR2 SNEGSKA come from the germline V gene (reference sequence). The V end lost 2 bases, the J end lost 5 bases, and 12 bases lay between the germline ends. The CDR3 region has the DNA TGCAGTGCTAGATCCCCGTGGGGGGAGACCCAGTACTTC. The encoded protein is CSARSPWGETQYF.

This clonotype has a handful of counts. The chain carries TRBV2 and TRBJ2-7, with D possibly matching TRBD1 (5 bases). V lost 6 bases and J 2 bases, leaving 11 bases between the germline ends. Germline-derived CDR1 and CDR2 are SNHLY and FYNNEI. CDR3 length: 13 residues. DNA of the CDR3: TGTGCCAGCAGGGGGCTCGATACCTACGAGCAGTACTTC. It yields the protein CASRGLDTYEQYF.

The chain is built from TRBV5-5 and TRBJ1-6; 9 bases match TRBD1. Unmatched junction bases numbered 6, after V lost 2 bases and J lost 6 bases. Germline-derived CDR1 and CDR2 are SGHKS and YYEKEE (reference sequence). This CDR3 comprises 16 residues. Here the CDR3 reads CASSLVSGQGNSPLHF. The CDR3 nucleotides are TGTGCCAGCAGCTTAGTTTCGGGACAGGGTAATTCACCCCTCCACTTT.